The sequence of this T cell receptor beta chain was determined in a study of technical replicates of blood from a few donors. The assay was immunoSEQ multiplex PCR, and TCRdb's table has in-frame clones only and misses some. The sample includes more than 65,000 clones, 80% to 95% of them seen just once. Germline V CDR1 and CDR2: LGHNA, YSLEER. The ends were cut back, 1 base at V and 1 base at J, with 10 bases in the middle. The CDR3 covers 15 residues. The chain employs TRBV4-3 and TRBJ1-1; tentatively, D is TRBD1 (6 bases). The clonotype originates from a human donor in good health. Specimen: T cells isolated from PBMCs. In DNA, the CDR3 is TGCGCCAGCAGCCAAGGAAAGGACAGGAACACTGAAGCTTTCTTT. It yields the protein CASSQGKDRNTEAFF.